This is a list of T cell receptor beta chains from one sample in a study of glioma-infiltrating T cells after dendritic cell vaccination. Data came from immunoSEQ multiplex PCR; TCRdb stores just in-frame clones and leaves some out. The sample lists more than 100,000 clones; approximately 80% were seen once. The sample was blood, taken before dendritic cell vaccination. The receptors originated from a human donor with glioblastoma. Both conserved end residues are part of each CDR3. The D gene is left open where the match is weak. Clone size is given for some rows only: seen once, a few or many times, or a class if the clone is expanded.

>15|TRBV7-9|TRBD1|-|TRBJ1-2
CASSLADRGNYGYTF
TGTGCCAGCAGCTTAGCGGACAGGGGGAACTATGGCTACACCTTC
>12|TRBV11-3|-|-|TRBJ1-2
CASSLERRQAHF
TGTGCCAGCAGCTTAGAACGTCGGCAGGCCCACTTC
>11|TRBV2|-|-|TRBJ2-3
CASTEGDTQYF
TGTGCCAGCACCGAGGGTGATACGCAGTATTTT
>16|TRBV6-5|-|once|TRBJ1-6
CASSYQGRENNSPLHF
TGTGCCAGCAGTTATCAGGGCCGGGAGAATAATTCCCCCCTCCACTTT
>14|TRBV5-4|TRBD1|-|TRBJ2-7
CASSIGQGSYEQYF
TGTGCCAGCAGCATTGGACAGGGGTCCTACGAGCAGTACTTC
>15|TRBV19|TRBD1|few|TRBJ1-6
CASSGGQGAYSPLHF
TGTGCCAGTAGTGGGGGACAGGGGGCTTATTCACCCCTCCACTTT
>14|TRBV5-4|TRBD1|-|TRBJ1-1
CASSPDRWSTEAFF
TGTGCCAGCAGCCCGGACAGGTGGTCCACTGAAGCTTTCTTT
>13|TRBV19|-|-|TRBJ2-5
CASNNGGPETQYF
TGTGCCAGTAACAACGGGGGGCCGGAGACCCAGTACTTC
>14|TRBV6-5|-|few|TRBJ1-1
CASSYQGLNTEAFF
TGTGCCAGCAGTTATCAGGGGCTGAACACTGAAGCTTTCTTT
>16|TRBV7-2|-|-|TRBJ1-1
CASSLDLITVNTEAFF
TGTGCCAGCAGCTTAGACCTAATCACAGTGAACACTGAAGCTTTCTTT
>16|TRBV9|TRBD1|-|TRBJ2-6
CASRRTGFSGANVLTF
TGTGCCAGCCGGAGGACAGGGTTCTCTGGGGCCAACGTCCTGACTTTC
>15|TRBV5-6|-|-|TRBJ1-1
CASSLDNIPNTEAFF
TGTGCCAGCAGCTTGGATAACATCCCGAACACTGAAGCTTTCTTT
>14|TRBV21-1|-|-|TRBJ1-2
CASSAGTTNYGYTF
TGTGCCAGCAGCGCAGGGACAACGAACTATGGCTACACCTTC
>14|TRBV30|TRBD1|once|TRBJ1-5
CAWSVVGTDQPQHF
TGTGCCTGGAGTGTAGTGGGGACAGATCAGCCCCAGCATTTT
>14|TRBV25-1|-|-|TRBJ1-1
CASSEYGDGGEAFF
TGTGCCAGCAGTGAATACGGGGATGGCGGTGAAGCTTTCTTT
>15|TRBV9|TRBD1|-|TRBJ2-3
CASSTTGDSTDTQYF
TGTGCCAGCAGCACCACAGGGGATAGCACAGATACGCAGTATTTT
>15|TRBV7-8|TRBD1|-|TRBJ2-1
CASSLVRQGSNEQFF
TGTGCCAGCAGCTTAGTGCGACAGGGGTCCAATGAGCAGTTCTTC
>15|TRBV4-3|-|-|TRBJ2-7
CASSQEQDTSYEQYF
TGCGCCAGCAGCCAAGAACAGGACACCTCCTACGAGCAGTACTTC
>15|TRBV7-8|-|-|TRBJ1-5
CASSLGDTTEQPQHF
TGTGCCAGCAGCTTAGGGGACACTACCGAACAGCCCCAGCATTTT
>14|TRBV5-4|-|-|TRBJ1-1
CASSLVEGNTEAFF
TGTGCCAGCAGCTTGGTAGAGGGGAACACTGAAGCTTTCTTT